A selection of T cell receptor beta chains follows, all from one sample in a study of blood T cells in healthy people across ages. TCRdb recomputed calls from the 5' RACE reads with MiXCR, one row per CDR3 protein. This table holds around 700,000 distinct CDR3 sequences, 20% to 25% found once. The same sample was also used in a study of T cells of mothers and their children.

The sample consisted of blood. The receptors stem from a boy between 10 and 17 years old in good health. Each CDR3 is given with its conserved first and last residue. D genes are given only for firm matches. Clone sizes are given selectively: once, few, many, or a class where the clone is expanded.

v_call	j_call	clone_size	d_call	cdr3_aa	cdr3_nt
TRBV7-2	TRBJ2-7	.	.	CASSLAHGPSEQYF	TGTGCCAGCAGCTTAGCGCATGGACCGTCCGAGCAGTACTTC
TRBV4-1	TRBJ2-1	few	.	CASSLPNDNEQFF	TGCGCCAGCAGCCTTCCCAACGACAATGAGCAATTCTTC
TRBV25-1	TRBJ1-2	few	.	CASSDEDSLYGYTF	TGTGCCAGCAGTGATGAGGACAGTCTCTATGGCTACACCTTC
TRBV29-1	TRBJ2-5	few	TRBD1	CSVETGVQETQYF	TGCAGCGTTGAGACAGGGGTACAAGAGACCCAGTACTTC
TRBV11-2	TRBJ2-7	.	.	CASSIIDTTYEQYF	TGTGCCAGCAGTATCATAGACACGACCTACGAGCAGTACTTC
TRBV7-2	TRBJ2-3	many	.	CASSSGLASTDTQYF	TGTGCCAGCAGCTCGGGACTTGCTAGCACAGATACGCAGTATTTT
TRBV5-1	TRBJ1-1	.	.	CASSLVRASSNEAFF	TGCGCCAGCAGCTTGGTCAGGGCCAGCAGTAATGAAGCTTTCTTT
TRBV11-2	TRBJ2-3	few	.	CASSLELGDTQYF	TGTGCCAGCAGCTTAGAGCTAGGGGATACGCAGTATTTT
TRBV5-1	TRBJ2-3	once	.	CASTLASGTTDTQYF	TGCGCCAGCACCCTTGCCTCTGGCACCACAGATACGCAGTATTTT
TRBV29-1	TRBJ2-7	.	TRBD2	CSVSETSGYEQYF	TGCAGCGTTAGCGAAACTAGCGGCTACGAGCAGTACTTC
TRBV20-1	TRBJ1-1	.	TRBD1	CSAKNYATGGHTEAFF	TGCAGTGCTAAGAATTATGCCACAGGGGGTCACACTGAAGCTTTCTTT
TRBV27	TRBJ2-1	few	TRBD2	CASSQMAGGPYNEQFF	TGTGCCAGCAGTCAGATGGCGGGAGGGCCCTACAATGAGCAGTTCTTC
TRBV12-3/TRBV12-4	TRBJ1-3	few	TRBD1	CASSLVAGGLAGNTIYF	TGTGCCAGCAGTTTAGTGGCAGGGGGCTTAGCTGGAAACACCATATATTTT
TRBV12-3/TRBV12-4	TRBJ2-7	.	.	CASAADGYEPYF	TGTGCCAGCGCCGCGGACGGATACGAGCCGTACTTC
TRBV7-9	TRBJ2-3	.	.	CASSRRAESQDTQYF	TGTGCCAGCAGCCGGAGGGCGGAATCCCAAGATACGCAGTATTTT
TRBV20-1	TRBJ1-5	.	.	CSARKDGSNQPQHF	TGCAGTGCTCGTAAGGACGGCAGCAATCAGCCCCAGCATTTT
TRBV12-5	TRBJ2-1	few	.	CASGLWPPMYNEQFF	TGTGCTAGTGGTTTGTGGCCCCCAATGTACAATGAGCAGTTCTTC
TRBV28	TRBJ2-1	few	.	CASSWGRENEQFF	TGTGCCAGCAGTTGGGGCAGGGAGAATGAGCAGTTCTTC
TRBV29-1	TRBJ2-1	.	.	CSVLKDFVDNEQFF	TGCAGCGTTTTAAAGGACTTCGTTGACAATGAGCAGTTCTTC
TRBV25-1	TRBJ2-7	.	TRBD1	CASSSRDRVGGEQYF	TGTGCCAGCAGCAGCCGGGACAGGGTCGGAGGCGAGCAGTACTTC
TRBV29-1	TRBJ1-2	.	.	CSVRMDGIYGYTF	TGCAGCGTCCGGATGGACGGGATCTATGGCTACACCTTC
TRBV21-1	TRBJ2-4	once	.	CASSNNRHIRIQYF	TGTGCCAGCAGCAATAACAGGCATATACGCATTCAGTACTTC
TRBV19	TRBJ2-7	few	.	CASSIHADQYEQYF	TGTGCCAGTAGTATTCACGCGGACCAATACGAGCAGTACTTC
TRBV20-1	TRBJ2-7	few	TRBD2	CSVSSGRNSYEQYF	TGCAGTGTCTCTAGCGGCCGAAACTCCTACGAGCAGTACTTC
TRBV3-1	TRBJ1-5	.	.	CASSQGIRQPQHF	TGTGCCAGCAGCCAAGGGATTCGGCAGCCCCAGCATTTT
TRBV10-3	TRBJ2-2	few	.	CAISESAPLGTNTGELFF	TGTGCCATCAGTGAGTCCGCCCCATTGGGTACGAACACCGGGGAGCTGTTTTTT
TRBV4-2	TRBJ1-2	few	TRBD1	CASSRGQGAYGYTF	TGTGCCAGCAGCAGGGGACAGGGGGCCTATGGCTACACCTTC
TRBV13	TRBJ2-1	.	TRBD2	CASSPTSGRYNEQFF	TGTGCCAGCAGCCCGACTAGCGGGCGTTACAATGAGCAGTTCTTC
TRBV6-5	TRBJ1-6	few	.	CASSWLEGANSPLHF	TGTGCCAGCAGTTGGTTAGAGGGAGCTAATTCACCCCTCCACTTT
TRBV28	TRBJ2-7	.	TRBD1	CASSNPGQGDYEQYF	TGTGCCAGCAGTAATCCGGGACAGGGTGACTACGAGCAGTACTTC
TRBV5-6	TRBJ1-1	.	.	CASSFFQGLNTEAFF	TGTGCCAGCAGCTTTTTTCAGGGACTGAACACTGAAGCTTTCTTT
TRBV7-2	TRBJ2-2	few	.	CAGSFEATGELFF	TGTGCCGGCAGCTTCGAAGCCACCGGGGAGCTGTTTTTT
TRBV20-1	TRBJ2-5	.	.	CSAKRSNQETQYF	TGCAGTGCAAAAAGGAGCAATCAAGAGACCCAGTACTTC
TRBV6-2/TRBV6-3	TRBJ2-7	.	TRBD1	CASSYSRETGDYEQYF	TGTGCCAGCAGTTACTCTAGAGAGACAGGGGACTACGAGCAGTACTTC
TRBV5-1	TRBJ2-3	few	TRBD2	CASSPGTSGLLSTDTQYF	TGCGCCAGCAGCCCTGGGACTAGCGGTCTCCTTAGCACAGATACGCAGTATTTT
TRBV19	TRBJ2-7	few	.	CASSRIPPSTGTLYEQYF	TGTGCCAGTAGTCGTATTCCCCCTTCAACCGGGACGCTCTACGAGCAGTACTTC
TRBV7-2	TRBJ2-5	.	.	CASSRRSGPETQYF	TGTGCCAGCAGCCGTCGGTCGGGGCCCGAGACCCAGTACTTC
TRBV3-1	TRBJ1-2	.	.	CASSQELAGGWDGYTF	TGTGCCAGCAGCCAAGAATTGGCGGGGGGTTGGGATGGCTACACCTTC
TRBV29-1	TRBJ2-1	many	TRBD2	CSVEVSGRSNEQFF	TGCAGCGTTGAGGTGAGCGGGAGGAGCAATGAGCAGTTCTTC
TRBV29-1	TRBJ2-7	few	.	CSVLGTYEQYF	TGCAGCGTGCTCGGGACCTACGAGCAGTACTTC
TRBV6-2/TRBV6-3	TRBJ2-3	few	.	CASSYDLEGGDTQYF	TGTGCCAGCAGTTACGACTTGGAGGGGGGAGATACGCAGTATTTT
TRBV5-4	TRBJ1-2	few	TRBD1	CASSKNPGQGDNYGYTF	TGTGCCAGCAGCAAAAATCCGGGACAGGGTGATAACTATGGCTACACCTTC